This T cell receptor beta chain was documented in a study of CD8 T cells in ankylosing spondylitis. This clonotype was recorded a few times. The antigen is unknown. V lost 4 bases to trimming and J lost 5 bases, with 8 bases between them. The CDR3 has 12 residues. The V gene's germline CDR1 is ENHRY and CDR2 SYGVKD. Overall study findings and caveats: As reported, disease-linked clones showed significant enrichment in matched ankylosing spondylitis synovial fluid.

Scientists made TCR beta libraries using quantitative 5'-RACE with molecular barcodes. TCRdb called the 5' RACE reads again in MiXCR, with one record for every CDR3 protein. The table lists 250,000 to 300,000 distinct CDR3 sequences, 15% to 25% of them singletons. This clonotype originated in a male donor with ankylosing spondylitis or in good health (not recorded which). The V gene is TRBV10-3, the J gene TRBJ2-5, with D perhaps matching TRBD1 (5 bases). Sequencing was carried out using blood, either unsorted or a sorted T cell fraction (not recorded which). In DNA, the CDR3 is TGTGCCATCAGTGGCCCAGGGGAGACCCAGTACTTC. Its protein product is CAISGPGETQYF.